The entry below gives a single TCR beta chain sequence along with its context. The immunoSEQ assay was v3. TCRdb keeps only in-frame clones here, not all; method: immunoSEQ multiplex PCR. The sample consists of 55,000 to 65,000 clones, around 63% of them appearing once. CDR1 and CDR2 from the germline V gene are SGDLS and YYNGEE. The CDR3 is 14 amino acids. The V end lost 0 bases, the J end lost 6 bases, and 11 bases lay between the germline ends. This entry is derived from a study of TIL therapy for anti-PD-1-resistant metastatic lung cancer. Specified time point: pre-treatment sample, taken before nivolumab and TIL therapy.

V is TRBV9 and J is TRBJ2-3; no clear D gene. This material consisted of blood, taken at baseline. The receptor was isolated from a person between 25 and 79 years old with non-small cell lung cancer. The CDR3 loop reads CASSVAVAWDTQYF. DNA for the CDR3: TGTGCCAGCAGCGTAGCTGTCGCTTGGGATACGCAGTATTTT.